One sample yielded the 24 T cell receptor beta chains listed below, sequenced in a study of neurological immune-mediated disorders. TCRdb re-called the 5' RACE reads with MiXCR, one entry per CDR3 protein. The table records roughly 50,000 distinct CDR3 sequences, approximately 16% of them present only once. The sequenced sample consisted of PBMCs. These receptors were collected from a man in his sixties in good health.

The sample holds many counts of this clonotype. The CDR3 sequence: CSARDSLHSPLHF. CDR3 DNA sequence: TGCAGTGCGAGGGACAGTCTTCATTCACCCCTCCACTTT. This chain links TRBV20-1 with TRBJ1-6, with 7 bases matching TRBD1. Germline assignment: CDR1 DFQATT and CDR2 SNEGSKA (reference sequence). J lost 8 bases, V lost 6 bases, and 7 bases had no gene match. The CDR3 runs 13 residues.

The rearrangement uses TRBV12-3 or TRBV12-4 and TRBJ2-3; D gene unclear. With 8 bases removed from V and 0 bases from J, the gap between germline ends came to 18 bases. The CDR3 is 16 amino acids. DNA for the CDR3: TGTGCCAGCGGCTTCGCGCGAGGTAGAAGCACAGATACGCAGTATTTT. This gives the protein CASGFARGRSTDTQYF.

This clonotype was recorded many times. This chain joins TRBV20-1 and TRBJ2-7, with 12 bases that match TRBD1. Germline CDR1 is DFQATT and CDR2 is SNEGSKA (reference sequence). Trimming removed 4 bases from V and 5 bases from J; junction bases left unmatched: 3. This CDR3 is 13 amino acids long. CDR3 loop: CSATGTGGHEQYF. Here the CDR3 DNA reads TGCAGTGCTACCGGGACAGGGGGCCACGAGCAGTACTTC.

This clonotype has ten or more counts. The chain couples TRBV11-2 to TRBJ2-2; a weak D match, TRBD2 (6 bases). The length of the CDR3 is 17 residues. Per germline, CDR1 SGHAT and CDR2 FQNNGV. Trimming removed 5 bases at V and 0 bases at J, with 16 bases between. In nucleotides, the CDR3 is TGTGCCAGCAGCGTAAGAGGGGCGGGATCGAACACCGGGGAGCTGTTTTTT. This sequence encodes CASSVRGAGSNTGELFF.

The chain employs TRBV18 and TRBJ2-7; a possible D gene is TRBD1 (6 bases). The CDR3 runs to 14 residues. Trimming took off 8 bases at V and 0 bases at J, with 14 bases between the two ends. CDR1 and CDR2 (germline): KGHSH, LQKENI. The CDR3 loop reads CASRLQGPSYEQYF. CDR3 coding DNA: TGTGCCAGCAGACTACAGGGTCCCTCCTACGAGCAGTACTTC. Using reference TRBV18 and TRBJ2-7 for the parts outside the CDR3, the full variable domain is NAGVMQNPRHLVRRRGQEARLRCSPMKGHSHVYWYRQLPEEGLKFMVYLQKENIIDESGMPKERFSAEFPKEGPSILRIQQVVRGDSAAYFCASRLQGPSYEQYFGPGTRLTVT.

There are many counts of this clonotype. The chain is built from TRBV20-1 and TRBJ2-5; a possible D gene is TRBD2 (5 bases). Trimming shortened V by 6 bases and J by 5 bases, and 19 bases separated the two germline ends. Germline CDR1 and CDR2: DFQATT and SNEGSKA (reference sequence). The length of the CDR3 is 14 residues. The CDR3 bases are TGCAGTGCCCTCGTTGTGAGGGCCTTGGAGACCCAGTACTTC. It codes for CSALVVRALETQYF.

This clonotype has a count of ten or more. This chain links TRBV28 with TRBJ2-2, with D uncertain. This CDR3 region has 15 residues. CDR1 and CDR2 (germline): MDHEN, SYDVKM. Trimming cost V 5 bases and J 3 bases, with 13 bases left between them. This CDR3 is CASSRRDWDTGELFF. In nucleotides, the CDR3 is TGTGCCAGCAGTCGACGTGACTGGGACACCGGGGAGCTGTTTTTT.

This clonotype was observed many times. This chain connects TRBV27 to TRBJ2-1; 9 bases are shared with TRBD1. The CDR3 totals 14 residues. With V trimmed by 4 bases and J by 3 bases, 1 base remained unmatched. Per germline, CDR1 MNHEY and CDR2 SMNVEV (reference sequence). DNA for the CDR3: TGTGCCAGCAGTTCGACAGGGGGCTACAATGAGCAGTTCTTC. Translated: CASSSTGGYNEQFF.

J is TRBJ1-1 and V is TRBV12-3 or TRBV12-4; D call uncertain. The CDR3 totals 14 residues. Trimming removed 5 bases from V and 6 bases from J, with 16 bases in between. This chain's CDR3 is CASSPSVANSEAFF. CDR3 coding DNA: TGTGCCAGCAGTCCGTCAGTGGCCAACTCTGAAGCTTTCTTT.

This clonotype was recorded a few times. This sequence joins TRBV6-5 and TRBJ2-7; the match to TRBD1 covers 8 bases. The CDR3 is 14 amino acids. The V and J ends lost 6 bases and 4 bases, in that order; junction bases with no gene match: 8. Germline values: CDR1 MNHEY, CDR2 SVGAGI. This CDR3 reads CASSAGTGIYEQYF. The CDR3, as DNA: TGTGCCAGCAGCGCCGGGACAGGTATTTACGAGCAGTACTTC.

This clonotype showed up many times. The chain employs TRBV4-2 and TRBJ2-2; a possible D gene is TRBD2 (6 bases). The germline CDR1 and CDR2 sequences are LGHNA and YNFKEQ. The CDR3 runs 15 residues. The V gene lost 1 base and the J gene lost 7 bases, with 13 bases spanning the gap. CDR3 sequence (DNA): TGTGCCAGCAGCCAAGGGGGGGTCATAGACGGGGAGCTGTTTTTT. Its protein product is CASSQGGVIDGELFF.

There are many counts of this clonotype. The chain joins TRBV5-1 to TRBJ2-1, with D possibly being TRBD1 (6 bases). Germline-derived CDR1 and CDR2 are SGHRS and YFSETQ. V shed 0 bases and J shed 3 bases, with 10 bases lying between them. This CDR3 has 15 residues. The CDR3 is CASSLALTGYNEQFF. The CDR3 coding sequence is TGCGCCAGCAGCTTGGCCTTGACAGGCTACAATGAGCAGTTCTTC.

This clonotype was seen only a few times. J is TRBJ2-2 and V is TRBV10-3; a weak D match, TRBD1 (5 bases). Germline values: CDR1 ENHRY, CDR2 SYGVKD. The V end lost 10 bases, the J end lost 0 bases, and 12 bases lay between the germline ends. The CDR3 consists of 14 residues. The DNA for the CDR3 is TGTGCCAGCTCACAGGTTTCGAACACCGGGGAGCTGTTTTTT. It encodes CASSQVSNTGELFF.

This clonotype was detected many times. The rearrangement joins TRBV20-1 to TRBJ2-3, with D possibly TRBD1 on 6 matching bases. V lost 1 base to trimming and J lost 0 bases, with 11 bases between them. The CDR3 covers 15 residues. Germline V gives CDR1 DFQATT, CDR2 SNEGSKA (reference sequence). The CDR3 protein is CSARATGLSTDTQYF. The DNA of the CDR3 is TGCAGTGCTAGAGCCACAGGGCTCAGCACAGATACGCAGTATTTT.

This clonotype was seen many times. The CDR3 here is CASSTWAASGYTF. As DNA, the CDR3 is TGTGCCAGCAGCACTTGGGCGGCTTCTGGCTACACCTTC. The chain recombines TRBV5-6 with TRBJ1-2; unclear D gene. The length of the CDR3 is 13 residues. Germline lookup yields CDR1 SGHDT and CDR2 YYEEEE. V was clipped by 4 bases and J by 7 bases, with 14 bases between them.

A word on this clonotype: One end of the junction does not line up with germline, which may come from a read error. This chain links TRBV7-3 with TRBJ2-6, with D tentatively TRBD2 (5 bases). Germline CDR1 SGHTA, CDR2 FQGTGA. CDR3 length: 17 amino acids. The CDR3 nucleotides read TGTGCCAGCAGACTCCGAAGTCCGGACTCTGGGACCAACGTCCTGACTTTC. Residues: CASRLRSPDSGTNVLTF.

The table lists this clonotype with many counts. The CDR3, as DNA: TGCGCCAGCAGCTTGGGACCCCCGGGAAAGCCCTACGAGCAGTACTTC. Translating it yields CASSLGPPGKPYEQYF. The V and J genes are TRBV5-1 and TRBJ2-7; D perhaps matches TRBD2 (5 bases). Per the germline V gene, CDR1 is SGHRS and CDR2 is YFSETQ. Trimming pared 0 bases from V and 2 bases from J, leaving 15 bases between. This CDR3 comprises 16 residues.

This clonotype was observed at least ten times. The V gene is TRBV4-1, the J gene TRBJ2-7; D is ambiguous. Germline V lookup: CDR1 MGHRA, CDR2 YSYEKL. The CDR3 length is 12 residues. The ends were cut back, 1 base at V and 3 bases at J, with 4 bases in the middle. CDR3 sequence: CASSQGGYEQYF. CDR3 in DNA: TGCGCCAGCAGCCAAGGAGGCTACGAGCAGTACTTC.

This clonotype was seen only a few times. The chain couples TRBV29-1 to TRBJ1-1, with 9 nucleotides matching TRBD1. With V trimmed by 7 bases and J by 10 bases, 7 bases remained unmatched. Germline V gives CDR1 SQVTM, CDR2 ANQGSEA. The length of the CDR3 is 11 residues. The CDR3 here is CSAGTGLVAFF. The CDR3 DNA is TGCAGCGCCGGGACAGGGTTGGTAGCTTTCTTT.

This clonotype was found many times. The V and J genes are TRBV29-1 and TRBJ2-1; 9 bases are a match to TRBD2. V shed 6 bases, J shed 6 bases, and the junction held 9 bases outside the gene matches. This CDR3 comprises 14 residues. The germline gives CDR1 SQVTM, CDR2 ANQGSEA. The CDR3 region is CSVPGTSTANEQFF. CDR3 in DNA: TGCAGCGTGCCCGGGACTAGCACGGCCAATGAGCAGTTCTTC.

This clonotype came up many times. The V call is TRBV12-3 or TRBV12-4, the J call TRBJ2-3; 10 nucleotides match TRBD2. CDR3 size: 16 residues. The trim removed 5 bases at V and 2 bases at J, leaving 7 bases unmatched. Written as DNA, the CDR3 is TGTGCCAGCAGTCAGGGGACTAGCGCTTACACAGATACGCAGTATTTT. Protein product: CASSQGTSAYTDTQYF.

This clonotype was seen ten or more times. The chain couples TRBV5-1 to TRBJ2-5; D could derive from TRBD1 or TRBD2 (5 bases each). Germline-derived CDR1 and CDR2 are SGHRS and YFSETQ. CDR3 length equals 15 residues. Trimming removed 0 bases from V and 4 bases from J, with 13 bases in between. This CDR3 reads CASSLDGGSGETQYF. The CDR3 nucleotides read TGCGCCAGCAGCTTGGATGGGGGATCGGGAGAGACCCAGTACTTC. The complete variable domain, with remaining parts taken from reference TRBV5-1 and TRBJ2-5, reads KAGVTQTPRYLIKTRGQQVTLSCSPISGHRSVSWYQQTPGQGLQFLFEYFSETQRNKGNFPGRFSGRQFSNSRSEMNVSTLELGDSALYLCASSLDGGSGETQYFGPGTRLLVL.

This clonotype was counted at least ten times. The chain combines TRBV3-1 with TRBJ2-5; 7 bases agree with TRBD1. This CDR3 contains 15 residues. Germline values: CDR1 LGHDT, CDR2 YNNKEL (reference sequence). Trimming took 4 bases from V and 2 from J; bases not matched to a gene: 7. The CDR3 DNA sequence: TGTGCCAGCAGCCCCTGGGGACAGCGGCAAGAGACCCAGTACTTC. Its protein product is CASSPWGQRQETQYF.

There are many counts of this clonotype. The rearrangement uses TRBV20-1 and TRBJ2-1; 8 bases map to TRBD2. The CDR3 has 15 amino acids. Unmatched junction bases numbered 4, after V lost 3 bases and J lost 0 bases. Germline V gene lookup returns CDR1 DFQATT and CDR2 SNEGSKA (reference sequence). The CDR3 coding sequence is TGCAGTGCTAGGTTAGCGGGACTCTCCTACAATGAGCAGTTCTTC. Translation: CSARLAGLSYNEQFF.